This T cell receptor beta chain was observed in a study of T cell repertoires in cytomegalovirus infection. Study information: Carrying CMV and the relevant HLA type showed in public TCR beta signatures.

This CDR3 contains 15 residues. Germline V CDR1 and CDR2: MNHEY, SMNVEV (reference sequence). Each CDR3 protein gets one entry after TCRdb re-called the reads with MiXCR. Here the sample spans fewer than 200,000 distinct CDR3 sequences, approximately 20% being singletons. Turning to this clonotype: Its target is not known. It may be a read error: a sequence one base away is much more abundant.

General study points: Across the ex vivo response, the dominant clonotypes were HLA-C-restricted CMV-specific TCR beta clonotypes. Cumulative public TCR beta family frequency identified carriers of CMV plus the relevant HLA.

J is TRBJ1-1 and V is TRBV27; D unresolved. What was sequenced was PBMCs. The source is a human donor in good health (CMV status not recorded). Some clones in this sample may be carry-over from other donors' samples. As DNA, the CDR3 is TGTGCCAGCAGCCGAAAACCACCCCAGAACAGTGAAGCTTTCTTT. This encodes CASSRKPPQNSEAFF.